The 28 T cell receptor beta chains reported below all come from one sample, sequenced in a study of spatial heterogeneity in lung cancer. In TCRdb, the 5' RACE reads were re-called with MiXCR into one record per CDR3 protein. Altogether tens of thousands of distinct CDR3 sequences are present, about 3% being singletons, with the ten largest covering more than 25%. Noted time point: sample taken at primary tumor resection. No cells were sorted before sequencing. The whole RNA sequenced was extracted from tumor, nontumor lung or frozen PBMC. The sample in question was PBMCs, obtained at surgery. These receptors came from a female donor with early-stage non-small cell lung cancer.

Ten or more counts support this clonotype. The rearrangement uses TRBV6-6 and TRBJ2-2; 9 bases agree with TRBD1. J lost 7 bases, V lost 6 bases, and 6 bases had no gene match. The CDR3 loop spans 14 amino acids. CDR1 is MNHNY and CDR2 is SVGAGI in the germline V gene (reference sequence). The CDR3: CASRGTGRSGELFF. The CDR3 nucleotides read TGTGCCAGCAGGGGGACAGGGCGAAGCGGGGAGCTGTTTTTT.

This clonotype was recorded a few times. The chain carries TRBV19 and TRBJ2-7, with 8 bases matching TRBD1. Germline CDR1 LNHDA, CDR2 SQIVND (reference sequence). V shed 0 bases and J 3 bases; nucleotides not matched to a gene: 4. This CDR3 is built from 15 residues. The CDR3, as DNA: TGTGCCAGTAGTATAGAGGACAGGGCGATCTACGAGCAGTACTTC. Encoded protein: CASSIEDRAIYEQYF.

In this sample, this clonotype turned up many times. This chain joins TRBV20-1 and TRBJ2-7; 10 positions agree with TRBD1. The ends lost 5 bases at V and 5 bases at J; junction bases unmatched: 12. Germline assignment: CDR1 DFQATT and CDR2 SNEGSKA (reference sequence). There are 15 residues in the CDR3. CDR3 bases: TGCAGTGCTGGAGGGACAGGGGAGGGGGTCAACGAGCAGTACTTC. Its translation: CSAGGTGEGVNEQYF.

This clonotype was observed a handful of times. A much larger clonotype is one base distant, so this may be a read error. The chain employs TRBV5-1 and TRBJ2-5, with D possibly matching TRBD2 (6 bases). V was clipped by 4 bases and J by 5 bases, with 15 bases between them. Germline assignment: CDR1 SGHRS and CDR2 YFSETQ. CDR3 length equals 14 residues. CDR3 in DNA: TGCGCCAGCAGCCAGGGACTGTCGGGGGAGACCCAGTACTTC. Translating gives CASSQGLSGETQYF.

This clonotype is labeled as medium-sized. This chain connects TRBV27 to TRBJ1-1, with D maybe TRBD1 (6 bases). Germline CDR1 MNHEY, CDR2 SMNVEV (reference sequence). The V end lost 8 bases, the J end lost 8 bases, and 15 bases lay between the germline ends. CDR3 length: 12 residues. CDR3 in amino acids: CASGLGGREAFF. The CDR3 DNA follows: TGTGCCAGCGGTCTTGGGGGGCGCGAAGCTTTCTTT.

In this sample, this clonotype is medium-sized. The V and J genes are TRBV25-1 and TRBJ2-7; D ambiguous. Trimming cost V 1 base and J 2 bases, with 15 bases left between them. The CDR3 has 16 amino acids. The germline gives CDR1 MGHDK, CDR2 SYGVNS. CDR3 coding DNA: TGTGCCAGCAGTGAATCCCTACACGAAAAGGCCTACGAGCAGTACTTC. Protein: CASSESLHEKAYEQYF.

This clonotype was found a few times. The CDR3 sequence is CASSELYQGVGETQYF. The CDR3 DNA reads as TGTGCCAGCAGTGAATTGTACCAGGGGGTCGGTGAGACCCAGTACTTC. V gene TRBV25-1 combines with J gene TRBJ2-5, with 7 positions matching TRBD1. The V and J ends lost 1 base and 5 bases, in that order; junction bases with no gene match: 10. The CDR3 contains 16 residues. Germline CDR1 is MGHDK and CDR2 is SYGVNS.

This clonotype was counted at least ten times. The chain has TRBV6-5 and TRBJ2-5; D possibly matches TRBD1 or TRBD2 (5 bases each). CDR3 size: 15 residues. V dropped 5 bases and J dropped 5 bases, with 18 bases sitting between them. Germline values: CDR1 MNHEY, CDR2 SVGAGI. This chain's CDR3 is CASSDVGLRVETQYF. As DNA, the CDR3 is TGTGCCAGCAGTGACGTGGGGCTGAGGGTGGAGACCCAGTACTTC.

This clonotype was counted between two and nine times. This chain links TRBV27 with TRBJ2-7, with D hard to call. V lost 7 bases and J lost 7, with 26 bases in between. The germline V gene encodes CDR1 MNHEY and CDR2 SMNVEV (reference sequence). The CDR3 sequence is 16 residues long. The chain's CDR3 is CASKFYRSMGSEEQYF. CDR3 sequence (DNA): TGTGCCAGCAAATTTTATAGGTCGATGGGGTCCGAAGAGCAGTACTTC.

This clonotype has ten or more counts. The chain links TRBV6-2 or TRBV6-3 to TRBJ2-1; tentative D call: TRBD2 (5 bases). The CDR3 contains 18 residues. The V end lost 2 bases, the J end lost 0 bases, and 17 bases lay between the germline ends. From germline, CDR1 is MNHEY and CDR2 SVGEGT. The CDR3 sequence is CASSYNPFSESSYNEQFF. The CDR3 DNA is TGTGCCAGCAGTTACAACCCGTTTAGCGAGAGCTCCTACAATGAGCAGTTCTTC.

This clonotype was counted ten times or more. The chain's CDR3 is CASSQVLAGGLGVEQFF. In nucleotides, the CDR3 is TGCGCCAGCAGCCAAGTGCTAGCGGGAGGTCTAGGGGTTGAGCAGTTCTTC. The rearrangement links TRBV4-1 to TRBJ2-1; 11 nucleotides align to TRBD2. Unmatched junction bases numbered 11, after V lost 1 base and J lost 9 bases. The CDR3 is made up of 17 amino acids. Germline V CDR1 and CDR2: MGHRA, YSYEKL.

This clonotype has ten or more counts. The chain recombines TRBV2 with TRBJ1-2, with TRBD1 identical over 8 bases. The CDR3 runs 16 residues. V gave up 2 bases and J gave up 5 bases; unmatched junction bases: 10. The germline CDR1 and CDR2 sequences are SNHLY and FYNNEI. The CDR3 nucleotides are TGTGCCAGCAGTGAATACCGAACCCGGACAGGGTATGGCTACACCTTC. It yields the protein CASSEYRTRTGYGYTF.

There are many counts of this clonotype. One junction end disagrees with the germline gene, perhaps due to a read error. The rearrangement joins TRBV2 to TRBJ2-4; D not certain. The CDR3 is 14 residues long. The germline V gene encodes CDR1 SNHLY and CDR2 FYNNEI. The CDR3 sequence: CASNERYGENIQYF. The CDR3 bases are TGTGCCAGCAATGAACGTTACGGAGAAAACATTCAGTACTTC.

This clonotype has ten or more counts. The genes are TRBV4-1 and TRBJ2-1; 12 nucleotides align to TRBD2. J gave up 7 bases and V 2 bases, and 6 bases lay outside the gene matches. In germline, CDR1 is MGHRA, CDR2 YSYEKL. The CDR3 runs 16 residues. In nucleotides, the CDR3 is TGCGCCAGCAGCCAACTCTCACTAGCGGGAGGAAATGAGCAGTTCTTC. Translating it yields CASSQLSLAGGNEQFF.

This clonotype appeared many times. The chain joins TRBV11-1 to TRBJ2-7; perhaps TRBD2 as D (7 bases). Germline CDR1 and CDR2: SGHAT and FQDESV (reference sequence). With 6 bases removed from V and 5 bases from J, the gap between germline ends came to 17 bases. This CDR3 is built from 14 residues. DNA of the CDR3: TGTGCCAGCAGACTGAGACTAGGGGGGGACGAGCAGTACTTC. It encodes CASRLRLGGDEQYF. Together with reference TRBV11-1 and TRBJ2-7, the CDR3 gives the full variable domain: EAEVAQSPRYKITEKSQAVAFWCDPISGHATLYWYRQILGQGPELLVQFQDESVVDDSQLPKDRFSAERLKGVDSTLKIQPAELGDSAMYLCASRLRLGGDEQYFGPGTRLTVT.

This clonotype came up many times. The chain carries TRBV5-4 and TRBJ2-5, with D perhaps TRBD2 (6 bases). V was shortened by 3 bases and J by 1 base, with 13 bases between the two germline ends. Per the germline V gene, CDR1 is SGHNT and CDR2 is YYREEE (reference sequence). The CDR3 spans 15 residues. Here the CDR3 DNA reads TGTGCCAGCAGCTCTGACCCGGGAGCCCAAGAGACCCAGTACTTC. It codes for CASSSDPGAQETQYF. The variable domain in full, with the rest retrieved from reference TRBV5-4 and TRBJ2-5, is ETGVTQSPTHLIKTRGQQVTLRCSSQSGHNTVSWYQQALGQGPQFIFQYYREEENGRGNFPPRFSGLQFPNYSSELNVNALELDDSALYLCASSSDPGAQETQYFGPGTRLLVL.

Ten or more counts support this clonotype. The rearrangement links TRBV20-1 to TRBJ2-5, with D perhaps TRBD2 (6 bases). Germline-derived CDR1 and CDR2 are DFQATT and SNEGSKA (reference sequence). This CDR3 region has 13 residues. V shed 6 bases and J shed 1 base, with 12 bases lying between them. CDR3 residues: CSAPDYFQETQYF. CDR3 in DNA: TGCAGTGCCCCGGACTACTTCCAAGAGACCCAGTACTTC.

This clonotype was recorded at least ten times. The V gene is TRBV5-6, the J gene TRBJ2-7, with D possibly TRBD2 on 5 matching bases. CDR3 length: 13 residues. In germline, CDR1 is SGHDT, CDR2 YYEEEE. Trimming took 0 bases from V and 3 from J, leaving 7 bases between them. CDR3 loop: CASSLVSGYEQYF. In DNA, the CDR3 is TGTGCCAGCAGCTTGGTCAGCGGCTACGAGCAGTACTTC.

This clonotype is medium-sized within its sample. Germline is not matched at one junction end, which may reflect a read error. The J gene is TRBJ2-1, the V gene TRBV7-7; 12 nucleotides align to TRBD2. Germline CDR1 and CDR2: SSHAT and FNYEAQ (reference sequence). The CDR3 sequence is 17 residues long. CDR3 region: CASSPRAGLAGNNEQFF. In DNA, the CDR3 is TGTGCTAGCAGCCCTAGAGCCGGACTAGCGGGGAACAATGAGCAGTTCTTC. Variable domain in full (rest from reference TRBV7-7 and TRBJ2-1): GAGVSQSPRYKVTKRGQDVTLRCDPISSHATLYWYQQALGQGPEFLTYFNYEAQPDKSGLPSDRFSAERPEGSISTLTIQRTEQRDSAMYRCASSPRAGLAGNNEQFFGPGTRLTVL.

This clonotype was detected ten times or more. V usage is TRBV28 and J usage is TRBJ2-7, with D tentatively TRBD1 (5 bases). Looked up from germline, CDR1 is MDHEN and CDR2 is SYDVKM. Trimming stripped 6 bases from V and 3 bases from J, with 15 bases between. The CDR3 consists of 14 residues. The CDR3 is CASSLGQVYYEQYF. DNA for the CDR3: TGTGCCAGCAGCTTGGGGCAGGTTTACTACGAGCAGTACTTC.

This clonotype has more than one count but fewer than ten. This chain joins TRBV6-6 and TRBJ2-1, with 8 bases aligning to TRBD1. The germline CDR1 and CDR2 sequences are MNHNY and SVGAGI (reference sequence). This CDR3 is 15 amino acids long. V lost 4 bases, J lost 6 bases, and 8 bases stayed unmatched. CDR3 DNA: TGTGCCAGCAGTTCAGGACAGGGCGGATCCAATGAGCAGTTCTTC. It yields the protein CASSSGQGGSNEQFF.

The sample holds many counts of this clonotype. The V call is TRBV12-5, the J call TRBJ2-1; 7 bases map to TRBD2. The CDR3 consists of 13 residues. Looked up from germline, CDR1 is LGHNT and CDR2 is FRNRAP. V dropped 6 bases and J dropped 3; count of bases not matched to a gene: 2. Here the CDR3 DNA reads TGTGCTAGTGGCACGGGGGGCTACAATGAGCAGTTCTTC. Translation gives CASGTGGYNEQFF.

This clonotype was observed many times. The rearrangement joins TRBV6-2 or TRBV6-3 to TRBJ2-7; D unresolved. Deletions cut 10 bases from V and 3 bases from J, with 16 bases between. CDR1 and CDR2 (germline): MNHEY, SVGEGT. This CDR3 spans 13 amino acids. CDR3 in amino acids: CATKTELYYEQYF. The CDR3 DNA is TGTGCCACGAAGACGGAATTATACTACGAGCAGTACTTC.

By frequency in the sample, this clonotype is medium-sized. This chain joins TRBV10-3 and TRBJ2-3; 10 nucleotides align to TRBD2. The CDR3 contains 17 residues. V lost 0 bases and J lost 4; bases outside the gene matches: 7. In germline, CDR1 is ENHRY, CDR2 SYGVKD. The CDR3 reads CAISESGLAGAPDTQYF. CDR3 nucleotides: TGTGCCATCAGTGAGTCGGGTCTAGCGGGAGCCCCAGATACGCAGTATTTT.

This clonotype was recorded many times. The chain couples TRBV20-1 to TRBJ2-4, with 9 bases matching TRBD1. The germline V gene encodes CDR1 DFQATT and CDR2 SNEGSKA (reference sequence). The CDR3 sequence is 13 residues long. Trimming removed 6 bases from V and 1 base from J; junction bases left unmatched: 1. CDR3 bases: TGCAGTGCCGGGACAGGGGCCAAAAACATTCAGTACTTC. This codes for CSAGTGAKNIQYF.

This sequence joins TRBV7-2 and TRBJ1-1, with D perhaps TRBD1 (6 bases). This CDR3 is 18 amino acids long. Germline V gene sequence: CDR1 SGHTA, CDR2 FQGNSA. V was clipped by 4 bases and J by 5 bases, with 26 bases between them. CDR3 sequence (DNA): TGTGCCAGCAGCTCACAATATACGAGACGACAGGTAATTACTGAAGCTTTCTTT. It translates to CASSSQYTRRQVITEAFF.

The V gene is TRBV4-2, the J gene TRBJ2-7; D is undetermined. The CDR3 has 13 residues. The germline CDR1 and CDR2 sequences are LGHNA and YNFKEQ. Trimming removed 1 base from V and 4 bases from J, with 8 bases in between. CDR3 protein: CASSQGAQYEQYF. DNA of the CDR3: TGTGCCAGCAGCCAAGGGGCCCAGTACGAGCAGTACTTC.

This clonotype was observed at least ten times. The CDR3, as DNA: TGCGCCAGCAGCAAAGACAGTACGGATAATTCACCCCTCCACTTT. Translation: CASSKDSTDNSPLHF. The J gene is TRBJ1-6, the V gene TRBV5-1, with a possible D match to TRBD1 (5 bases). Germline loops: CDR1 SGHRS, CDR2 YFSETQ. Deletions cut 4 bases from V and 5 bases from J, with 13 bases between. This CDR3 comprises 15 residues.